The 7 T cell receptor beta chains below come from one sample, sequenced in a study of OX40 agonist ivuxolimab in advanced cancers. Libraries were made using the immunoSEQ multiplex PCR assay. In TCRdb, the immuneACCESS table is reduced to in-frame sequences with V and J assigned. These tables do not hold every clone; where another copy was compared, an unresolved V gene accounts for under half, and the others remain unexplained. This sample holds about 73,000 clones; about 91% were observed only once. The ten top clones hold approximately 2.6% of the sample. The material was CD4+ or CD8+ T cells sorted from blood, obtained in a trial of the OX40 agonist ivuxolimab. These receptors all come from an adult with an advanced solid tumor such as melanoma, head and neck, liver or kidney cancer.

The rearrangement links TRBV6-5 to TRBJ2-7, with a weak D call TRBD2 (6 bases). V was cut by 8 bases and J by 7 bases, with 15 bases left in between. CDR3 size: 12 residues. Germline lookup yields CDR1 MNHEY and CDR2 SVGAGI. CDR3 sequence (DNA): TGTGCCAGCTCTACTAGCCAATGGGAGCAGTACTTC. The encoded protein is CASSTSQWEQYF.

This clone was observed a handful of times. This rearrangement joins TRBV9 to TRBJ2-2; D possibly uses TRBD1 or TRBD2 (5 bases each). Germline CDR1 reads SGDLS; CDR2 reads YYNGEE. The V end was cut by 4 bases, the J end by 10 bases, with 14 bases between. The CDR3 is 13 residues long. CDR3 region: CASSTLEGLELFF. Here the CDR3 DNA reads TGTGCCAGCAGCACATTAGAGGGGTTGGAGCTGTTTTTT.

The rearrangement links TRBV5-1 to TRBJ1-2; D is unclear. V was shortened by 5 bases and J by 10 bases, with 12 bases between the two germline ends. CDR1 SGHRS and CDR2 YFSETQ come from the germline V gene. The CDR3 totals 11 residues. Written as DNA, the CDR3 is TGCGCCAGCAGGGACGGCCTCCTCTACACCTTC. This sequence encodes CASRDGLLYTF.

The gene calls are TRBV27 and TRBJ2-4; possible D gene TRBD2, 6 bases. The CDR3 loop spans 13 amino acids. CDR1 is MNHEY and CDR2 is SMNVEV in the germline V gene (reference sequence). Trimming left V 5 bases short and J 4 bases short, with 9 bases between. CDR3 in DNA: TGTGCCAGCAGTCTGGGACTGAAAAACATTCAGTACTTC. As protein: CASSLGLKNIQYF.

The gene calls are TRBV5-8 and TRBJ1-4; D might be TRBD1 (6 bases). Germline V gives CDR1 SGHTS, CDR2 YDEGEE. This CDR3 region has 16 residues. V was clipped by 3 bases and J by 0 bases, with 12 bases between them. This chain's CDR3 is CASSYTQGSTNEKLFF. CDR3 DNA sequence: TGTGCCAGCAGCTACACTCAGGGGTCAACTAATGAAAAACTGTTTTTT.

V usage is TRBV5-8 and J usage is TRBJ1-5; no definite D call. V was shortened by 5 bases and J by 2 bases, with 14 bases between the two germline ends. CDR3 length equals 15 residues. Germline lookup yields CDR1 SGHTS and CDR2 YDEGEE. The chain's CDR3 is CASREWARGNQPQHF. The CDR3 DNA follows: TGTGCCAGCAGGGAGTGGGCCCGGGGCAATCAGCCCCAGCATTTT.

This sequence joins TRBV30 and TRBJ1-3; no clear D gene. Germline V gene sequence: CDR1 GTSNPN, CDR2 SVGIG (reference sequence). V was cut by 3 bases and J by 10 bases, with 10 bases left in between. The CDR3 spans 11 residues. The CDR3: CAWSLGKTIYF. The CDR3, as DNA: TGTGCCTGGAGCCTAGGGAAGACCATATATTTT.